This TCR beta chain appears in the sequencing data of a study of cytomegalovirus exposure and HLA in healthy donors. Findings and limits, study-wide: One later analysis reportedly identified an Asian-associated ancestry cluster that showed fewer N-insertions than the roughly 700-donor mean. A later analysis linked a missense variant in DCLRE1C to the trimming of TCR beta V and J genes.

In the PCR, 60 Vbeta and 13 Jbeta primers were used. As handled by the study authors: An analysis that came later counted 80 million or so unique TCR beta chains, roughly 11 million shared. Here immunoSEQ multiplex PCR was the method, and the copy in TCRdb shows in-frame clones only, minus some. That table gives V, J and clone size, and the DNA gave D and trimming. The sample records fewer than 250,000 clones, 75% to 80% being singletons. With regard to this clone: Its antigen is undetermined.

The CDR3 runs to 14 residues. From germline, CDR1 is LGHNA and CDR2 YSLEER. V was pared by 0 bases and J by 7 bases, with 12 bases between. Participants comprised healthy donors of bone marrow. V and J are TRBV4-3 and TRBJ1-1; D gene unclear. The sequencing input was PBMCs. The clonotype comes from a male donor in good health and CMV-seronegative. The CDR3 DNA sequence: TGCGCCAGCAGCCAAGATCCAGGTACCAGTGAAGCTTTCTTT. This sequence encodes CASSQDPGTSEAFF.